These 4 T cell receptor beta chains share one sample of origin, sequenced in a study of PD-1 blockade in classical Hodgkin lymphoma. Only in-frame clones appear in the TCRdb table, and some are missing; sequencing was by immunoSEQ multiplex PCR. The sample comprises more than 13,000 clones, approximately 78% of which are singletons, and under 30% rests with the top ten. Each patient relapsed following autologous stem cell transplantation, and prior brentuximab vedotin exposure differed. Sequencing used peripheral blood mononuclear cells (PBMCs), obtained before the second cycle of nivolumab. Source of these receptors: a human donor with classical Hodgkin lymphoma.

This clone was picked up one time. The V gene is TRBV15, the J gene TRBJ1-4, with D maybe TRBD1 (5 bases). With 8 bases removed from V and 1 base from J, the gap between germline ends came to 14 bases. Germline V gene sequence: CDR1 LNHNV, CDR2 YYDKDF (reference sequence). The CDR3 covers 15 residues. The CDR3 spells CATSGEVVTNEKLFF. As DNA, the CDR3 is TGTGCCACCTCGGGGGAGGTGGTAACTAATGAAAAACTGTTTTTT.

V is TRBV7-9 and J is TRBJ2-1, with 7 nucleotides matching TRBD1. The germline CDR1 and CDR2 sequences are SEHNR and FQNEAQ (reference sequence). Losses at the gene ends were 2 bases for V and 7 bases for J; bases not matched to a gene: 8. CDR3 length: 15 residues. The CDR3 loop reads CASSLIQGVKNEQFF. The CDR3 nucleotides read TGTGCCAGCAGCTTAATCCAGGGGGTGAAGAATGAGCAGTTCTTC.

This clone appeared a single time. CDR3 DNA sequence: TGCGCCAGCAGCCTGAGGGGGAACCGGGGCTACACCTTC. Protein: CASSLRGNRGYTF. This chain joins TRBV4-1 and TRBJ1-2, with D perhaps matching TRBD1 (6 bases). Trimming shortened V by 4 bases and J by 8 bases, and 14 bases separated the two germline ends. The CDR3 sequence is 13 residues long. Germline lookup yields CDR1 MGHRA and CDR2 YSYEKL.

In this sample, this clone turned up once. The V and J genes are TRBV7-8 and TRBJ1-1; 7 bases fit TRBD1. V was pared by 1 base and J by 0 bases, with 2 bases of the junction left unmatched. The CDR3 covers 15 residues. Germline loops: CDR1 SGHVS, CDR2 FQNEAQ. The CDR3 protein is CASSLGTGLNTEAFF. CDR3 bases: TGTGCCAGCAGCTTAGGGACAGGTTTGAACACTGAAGCTTTCTTT.